Presented here are 13 T cell receptor beta chains from one specimen sequenced in a study of OX40 agonist ivuxolimab in advanced cancers. Using immunoSEQ multiplex PCR, the repertoire was profiled, and TCRdb retains in-frame clones only, with some absent. The sample lists 40,000 or so clones; nearly 85% were seen once. The sample was CD4+ or CD8+ T cells sorted from blood, taken in a trial of the OX40 agonist ivuxolimab. The origin of the receptors is an adult with an advanced solid tumor such as melanoma, head and neck, liver or kidney cancer.

The chain couples TRBV11-2 to TRBJ2-3; 12 nucleotides agree with TRBD2. V trimming: 4 bases; J trimming: 10 bases; junction bases outside the gene matches: 12. The CDR3 has 16 residues. The germline gives CDR1 SGHAT, CDR2 FQNNGV. The CDR3 sequence is CASSSSSGGALRAQYF. DNA for the CDR3: TGTGCCAGCAGCTCTTCTAGCGGGGGGGCGCTACGGGCGCAGTATTTT. The full variable domain, its missing parts supplied by reference TRBV11-2 and TRBJ2-3, is EAGVAQSPRYKIIEKRQSVAFWCNPISGHATLYWYQQILGQGPKLLIQFQNNGVVDDSQLPKDRFSAERLKGVDSTLKIQPAKLEDSAVYLCASSSSSGGALRAQYFGPGTRLTVL.

This clone was detected once. The rearrangement links TRBV19 to TRBJ2-7; D might be TRBD2 (6 bases). CDR3 length: 14 amino acids. CDR1 LNHDA and CDR2 SQIVND come from the germline V gene (reference sequence). Trimming cost V 3 bases and J 5 bases, with 14 bases left between them. The CDR3 bases are TGTGCCAGTAGTATGGACGGGAGAGCGGACGAGCAGTACTTC. This codes for CASSMDGRADEQYF.

This clone has only one observation. The chain combines TRBV5-1 with TRBJ2-6; D possibly matches TRBD1 or TRBD2 (5 bases each). V lost 2 bases to trimming and J lost 3 bases, with 12 bases between them. The CDR3 sequence is 16 residues long. The germline CDR1 and CDR2 sequences are SGHRS and YFSETQ. For the CDR3, the DNA is TGCGCCAGCAGCTTTAGGATGGGGGATGGGGCCAACGTCCTGACTTTC. This encodes CASSFRMGDGANVLTF.

This chain links TRBV2 with TRBJ1-2; the match to TRBD1 covers 9 bases. The CDR3 consists of 14 residues. V gave up 3 bases and J gave up 8 bases; unmatched junction bases: 7. Germline V gene lookup returns CDR1 SNHLY and CDR2 FYNNEI. Here the CDR3 reads CASSEGTGNEGYTF. The CDR3 DNA reads TGTGCCAGCAGTGAGGGGACAGGGAACGAGGGCTACACCTTC.

The chain combines TRBV20-1 with TRBJ2-7, with no clear D. The CDR3 sequence is 11 residues long. Between the trimmed V and J ends, which lost 3 bases and 4 bases, there was a span of 7 bases. Germline V lookup: CDR1 DFQATT, CDR2 SNEGSKA (reference sequence). The CDR3 DNA is TGCAGTGCTAGTGCATTTTACGAGCAGTACTTC. Protein sequence: CSASAFYEQYF.

The gene calls are TRBV7-2 and TRBJ2-7; the D is unclear. V was trimmed by 3 bases and J by 3 bases, leaving 12 bases between them. The length of the CDR3 is 14 residues. The germline V gene encodes CDR1 SGHTA and CDR2 FQGNSA. The CDR3 DNA reads as TGTGCCAGCAGCTTTAAAGGGAAAAACTACGAGCAGTACTTC. Protein product: CASSFKGKNYEQYF.

The chain joins TRBV7-2 to TRBJ1-6, with D hard to call. Per the germline V gene, CDR1 is SGHTA and CDR2 is FQGNSA. V lost 1 base to trimming and J lost 6 bases, with 13 bases between them. The CDR3 sequence is 16 residues long. The CDR3 bases are TGTGCCAGCAGCTTAGAATCGGACCCTTTTAATTCACCCCTCCACTTT. Protein sequence: CASSLESDPFNSPLHF.

The rearrangement joins TRBV27 to TRBJ1-2; D perhaps matches TRBD1 (6 bases). The V end lost 6 bases, the J end lost 9 bases, and 11 bases lay between the germline ends. Per the germline V gene, CDR1 is MNHEY and CDR2 is SMNVEV (reference sequence). The CDR3 sequence is 11 residues long. The CDR3 coding sequence is TGTGCCAGCAGCCCCGGGACAAGCTACACCTTC. Translating it yields CASSPGTSYTF.

The chain links TRBV7-3 to TRBJ2-7, with 9 nucleotides matching TRBD2. J was trimmed by 4 bases and V by 4 bases; bases with no gene match: 5. Germline CDR1 reads SGHTA; CDR2 reads FQGTGA. The CDR3 covers 14 residues. The CDR3 coding sequence is TGTGCCAGCAGCTCCCAAAGCGGGGGGTACGAGCAGTACTTC. Encoded protein: CASSSQSGGYEQYF.

The chain links TRBV19 to TRBJ2-1; TRBD1 aligns across 12 bases. The CDR3 loop spans 16 amino acids. Germline V gives CDR1 LNHDA, CDR2 SQIVND (reference sequence). The V gene end was trimmed by 4 bases and the J gene end by 9 bases; junction bases not matched to a gene: 10. The DNA for the CDR3 is TGTGCCAGTAGTAGACGACCGGGACAGGGGGCAGTTGAGCAGTTCTTC. It encodes CASSRRPGQGAVEQFF.

The chain uses TRBV30 and TRBJ2-7, with 8 bases that match TRBD1. With V trimmed by 3 bases and J by 3 bases, 4 bases remained unmatched. This CDR3 has 13 residues. Germline CDR1 GTSNPN, CDR2 SVGIG (reference sequence). This CDR3 is CAWSSDRGYEQYF. In DNA, the CDR3 is TGTGCCTGGAGCTCTGACAGGGGCTACGAGCAGTACTTC.

The rearrangement joins TRBV4-3 to TRBJ2-5, with D perhaps being TRBD1 or TRBD2 (5 bases each). This CDR3 is 15 amino acids long. Trimming removed 2 bases at V and 2 bases at J, with 12 bases between. Germline CDR1 and CDR2: LGHNA and YSLEER. The CDR3, as DNA: TGCGCCAGCAGCCAAACCGGGACGACTCAAGAGACCCAGTACTTC. This encodes CASSQTGTTQETQYF.

This chain uses TRBV5-1 with TRBJ2-7, with TRBD2 matching 11 bases. Germline CDR1 and CDR2: SGHRS and YFSETQ. The trim removed 4 bases at V and 1 base at J, leaving 4 bases unmatched. The CDR3 sequence is 15 residues long. The CDR3 spells CASSLGTSGSYEQYF. CDR3 nucleotide sequence: TGCGCCAGCAGCCTAGGGACTAGCGGATCCTACGAGCAGTACTTC.